This T cell receptor beta chain was recorded in a study of T cells in narcolepsy listed by TCRdb under 2018. Describing the broader study: Patients with narcolepsy type 1 or type 2 (NT1, NT2) and healthy control donors were enrolled in the study. The study sought autoreactive T cells targeting hypocretin neuron self-antigens (hypocretin, TRIB2) in narcolepsy patients, using TCR Vbeta sequencing to track clonotypes in blood and CSF. The paper as a whole reports these results and caveats: Some blood memory CD4+ repertoires from patients and controls contained no sequences matching autoreactive T cell clones. Plots that compared CSF and blood CD4+ T cell clonotypes from the same patient highlighted HCRT-specific and TRIB2-specific autoreactive clonotypes. Autoreactive clonotypes were reported to be detected serially in the blood of the same patients and of different patients, but not in the blood of healthy controls. Patients and controls had comparable numbers of sequenced blood memory CD4+ clonotypes, averaging about 39,000 and 35,000, respectively.

About this clone itself: No cognate antigen has been identified for it. No base qualities exist here, and no much larger clone lies one base off it.

The receptor library was made with the immunoSEQ multiplex PCR assay. TCRdb took this table from immuneACCESS and kept in-frame rearrangements with V and J called. Such tables lack part of the clones; where checked against another copy, unresolved V genes explain under half of the gap, and the rest is unexplained. The sample yields about 21,000 clones; 92% were counted once. The top ten hold approximately 1.2% of the sample. Trimmed from V: 2 bases; trimmed from J: 9 bases; junction bases lacking a gene match: 10. According to the germline V gene, CDR1 reads KGHSH and CDR2 reads LQKENI. The CDR3, from cysteine to phenylalanine, totals 18 residues. Only the CDR3 part of the read is kept: 54 bases, read in frame from the first base. For TCR Vbeta sequencing, memory CD4+ T cells were sorted ex vivo from the peripheral blood of both healthy controls and narcolepsy patients.

The TCR sequence derives from a human donor with narcolepsy. Sequencing was done on a sample of CD45RA- memory CD4+ T cells from PBMCs. In light of the paper, this sample's cell subset or site label describes: memory T cells sorted ex vivo from peripheral blood. This chain is built from TRBV18 and TRBJ2-1, and 16 junction bases match TRBD2. CDR3 loop: CASSPTPPGLAGGGEQFF. The DNA is TGTGCCAGCTCACCAACCCCCCCGGGACTAGCGGGAGGGGGTGAGCAGTTCTTC.